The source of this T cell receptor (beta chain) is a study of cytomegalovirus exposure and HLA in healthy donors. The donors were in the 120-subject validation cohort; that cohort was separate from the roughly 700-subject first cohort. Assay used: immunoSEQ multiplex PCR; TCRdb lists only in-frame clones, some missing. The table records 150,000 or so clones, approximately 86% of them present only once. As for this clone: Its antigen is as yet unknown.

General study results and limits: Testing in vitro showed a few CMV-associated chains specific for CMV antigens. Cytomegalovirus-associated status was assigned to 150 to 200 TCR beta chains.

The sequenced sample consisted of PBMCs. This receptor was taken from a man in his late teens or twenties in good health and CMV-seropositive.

CDR3 in DNA: TGTGCCAGTTCCAGGGGGCTCGGGGCAACTAATGAAAAACTGTTTTTT. As protein: CASSRGLGATNEKLFF. The chain joins TRBV19 to TRBJ1-4, with 8 bases fitting TRBD1. The CDR3 has 16 residues. The V segment lost 8 bases and the J segment 0 bases; nucleotides outside the gene matches: 8. Looked up from germline, CDR1 is LNHDA and CDR2 is SQIVND (reference sequence).